A selection of T cell receptor beta chains follows, all from one sample in a study of T cells in localized non-small cell lung cancer. Some clones are missing from TCRdb's copy, which holds only in-frame ones; the method was immunoSEQ multiplex PCR. The sample has 20,000 to 25,000 clones; approximately 86% are singletons. Sample: peripheral blood, taken before any cancer treatment. These receptors were obtained from a female donor at least 60 years old with stage I lung adenocarcinoma. Each CDR3 is given with its conserved first and last residue. D genes are given only for firm matches. Rows give clone size only sometimes, using once, few, many, or a class for an expanded clone.

V,size,D,J,length,CDR3,DNA
TRBV11-1,.,TRBD2,TRBJ2-3,16,CASSLNSGREGDTQYF,TGTGCCAGCAGCCTTAATAGCGGGAGAGAAGGGGATACGCAGTATTTT
TRBV10-3,once,.,TRBJ1-1,12,CAIGRLNTEAFF,TGTGCCATCGGCAGACTGAACACTGAAGCTTTCTTT
TRBV5-3,.,.,TRBJ2-1,15,CARSYGQCKHNEQFF,TGTGCCAGAAGCTACGGACAGTGTAAACACAATGAGCAGTTCTTC
TRBV20-1,.,.,TRBJ2-5,11,CSASLGETQYF,TGCAGTGCATCATTGGGAGAGACCCAGTACTTC
TRBV6-5,.,TRBD1,TRBJ1-2,14,CASRRGTGPHGYTF,TGTGCCAGCAGGCGAGGGACAGGGCCTCATGGCTACACCTTC
TRBV28,.,TRBD1,TRBJ2-5,14,CASSGTGVGETQYF,TGTGCCAGCAGTGGGACAGGGGTAGGTGAGACCCAGTACTTC
TRBV15,once,.,TRBJ1-4,15,CATSSPGTSAEKLFF,TGTGCCACCAGCAGCCCCGGGACAAGTGCTGAAAAACTGTTTTTT
TRBV5-5,.,.,TRBJ2-1,14,CASSRGSPMREQFF,TGTGCCAGCAGCCGGGGTAGCCCGATGCGGGAGCAGTTCTTC
TRBV19,.,.,TRBJ1-2,15,CASSISFRVAYGYTF,TGTGCCAGTAGTATTTCTTTCCGGGTCGCCTATGGCTACACCTTC
TRBV5-1,.,TRBD2,TRBJ2-3,14,CASSASGGADTQYF,TGCGCCAGCAGCGCGTCGGGAGGCGCAGATACGCAGTATTTT
TRBV30,.,.,TRBJ1-6,16,CAWSRGRTSGNSPLHF,TGTGCCTGGAGTCGCGGGCGAACTTCCGGGAATTCACCCCTCCACTTT
TRBV25-1,.,.,TRBJ1-5,16,CASRVKGHPGSQPQHF,TGTGCCAGCAGGGTAAAGGGGCACCCGGGGAGTCAGCCCCAGCATTTT
TRBV6-5,.,TRBD1,TRBJ1-1,15,CASSYGTGSPTEAFF,TGTGCCAGCAGTTACGGGACAGGGTCCCCCACTGAAGCTTTCTTT
TRBV9,.,TRBD1,TRBJ1-2,15,CASSDYRGVNYGYTF,TGTGCCAGCAGCGACTACAGGGGAGTCAACTATGGCTACACCTTC
TRBV27,.,.,TRBJ2-3,17,CASSDRDLLLGTDTQYF,TGTGCCAGCAGTGACCGGGACCTCCTTCTAGGCACAGATACGCAGTATTTT
TRBV14,.,.,TRBJ1-2,13,CASSQVAQGGYTF,TGTGCCAGCAGCCAAGTTGCCCAGGGAGGCTACACCTTC
TRBV2,.,TRBD2,TRBJ2-1,15,CASSEREGRYNEQFF,TGTGCCAGCAGTGAACGGGAGGGCCGCTACAATGAGCAGTTCTTC
TRBV6-1,.,TRBD1,TRBJ2-1,14,CASFRTGSYNEQFF,TGTGCCAGCTTCAGGACAGGATCCTACAATGAGCAGTTCTTC
TRBV4-1,.,.,TRBJ2-1,16,CASSRVLATPGDEQFF,TGCGCCAGCAGCCGCGTCTTGGCTACGCCCGGCGATGAGCAGTTCTTC
TRBV5-1,.,TRBD1,TRBJ2-7,16,CASSPGPGQGYYEQYF,TGCGCCAGCAGCCCGGGACCGGGACAGGGGTACTACGAGCAGTACTTC
TRBV6-5,.,.,TRBJ2-2,13,CASKDRNTGELFF,TGTGCCAGCAAGGACAGGAACACCGGGGAGCTGTTTTTT
TRBV5-5,.,.,TRBJ1-1,15,CASSSFTSRNTEAFF,TGTGCCAGCAGCTCTTTCACGTCTCGGAACACTGAAGCTTTCTTT
TRBV7-9,.,.,TRBJ1-5,15,CASSSSSGSNQPQHF,TGTGCCAGCAGCTCCAGTAGTGGGAGCAATCAGCCCCAGCATTTT
TRBV9,.,TRBD2,TRBJ2-3,16,CASSVVAGGPTDTQYF,TGTGCCAGCAGCGTAGTGGCGGGAGGGCCCACAGATACGCAGTATTTT
TRBV7-2,.,.,TRBJ1-2,15,CASSSPGRGEYGYTF,TGTGCCAGCAGCTCCCCGGGGAGGGGGGAGTATGGCTACACCTTC
TRBV25-1,.,.,TRBJ1-6,14,CASSSPQYNSPLHF,TGTGCCAGCAGCTCACCCCAATATAATTCACCCCTCCACTTT
TRBV2,.,TRBD1,TRBJ2-7,14,CASSARDRTYEQYF,TGTGCCAGCAGTGCTAGGGACAGAACCTACGAGCAGTACTTC
TRBV2,.,TRBD2,TRBJ2-7,14,CASSAAGVSYEQYF,TGTGCCAGCAGTGCAGCGGGGGTCTCCTACGAGCAGTACTTC
TRBV9,once,TRBD2,TRBJ2-3,18,CASSVGAGGGRGTDTQYF,TGTGCCAGCAGCGTAGGAGCGGGAGGGGGCCGGGGCACAGATACGCAGTATTTT
TRBV2,.,.,TRBJ2-3,10,CASGGNTQYF,TGTGCCAGCGGGGGAAACACGCAGTATTTT
TRBV7-2,once,.,TRBJ1-1,14,CASSSSDRDTEAFF,TGTGCCAGCAGCTCCTCGGACAGAGACACTGAAGCTTTCTTT
TRBV29-1,.,.,TRBJ1-3,15,CSVDTGIVSGNTIYF,TGCAGCGTTGACACTGGGATCGTCTCTGGAAACACCATATATTTT
TRBV5-1,once,.,TRBJ1-2,15,CASSLDTSTGYGYTF,TGCGCCAGCAGCTTGGACACCAGCACGGGTTATGGCTACACCTTC
TRBV15,once,.,TRBJ1-1,16,CATSRGPVGSYTEAFF,TGTGCCACCAGCAGAGGACCGGTGGGGTCCTACACTGAAGCTTTCTTT
TRBV7-3,.,.,TRBJ1-1,16,CASSPSGRDLDTEAFF,TGTGCCAGCAGCCCCTCGGGGCGGGATTTGGACACTGAAGCTTTCTTT
TRBV7-7,.,.,TRBJ2-1,15,CASSSGEPTYNEQFF,TGTGCTAGCAGCTCCGGGGAGCCCACCTACAATGAGCAGTTCTTC
TRBV19,.,.,TRBJ2-7,12,CASSMADYEQYF,TGTGCCAGTAGTATGGCCGATTACGAGCAGTACTTC
TRBV5-1,.,TRBD2,TRBJ2-1,18,CASSLERISGRAENEQFF,TGCGCCAGCAGCTTGGAACGGATTAGCGGGAGGGCCGAGAATGAGCAGTTCTTC
TRBV30,.,TRBD2,TRBJ2-2,17,CAWRGGRGRYGTGELFF,TGTGCCTGGAGAGGCGGGAGGGGCCGATACGGCACCGGGGAGCTGTTTTTT
TRBV19,.,.,TRBJ2-7,14,CASSPRPGYYEQYF,TGTGCCAGTAGCCCTAGGCCAGGGTACTACGAGCAGTACTTC
TRBV18,few,TRBD1,TRBJ2-7,15,CASSPTGDSSYEQYF,TGTGCCAGCTCACCAACTGGGGACAGCTCCTACGAGCAGTACTTC
TRBV5-6,.,.,TRBJ1-1,16,CASSGIARGQDTEAFF,TGTGCCAGCAGCGGAATCGCCAGGGGCCAGGACACTGAAGCTTTCTTT